The source of this T cell receptor beta chain is a study of cytomegalovirus exposure and HLA in healthy donors. The CDR3 runs to 15 residues. Germline CDR1 and CDR2: MRHNA and SNTAGT. The V segment lost 2 bases and the J segment 4 bases; nucleotides outside the gene matches: 1. Vbeta (60) and Jbeta (13) primers were used in the PCR. The assay was immunoSEQ multiplex PCR, and TCRdb's table has in-frame clones only and misses some. The sample holds 150,000 to 200,000 clones, roughly 71% seen once. This clone turned up a few times. The chain is built from TRBV6-4 and TRBJ2-5; 13 bases are a match to TRBD2. This TCR was sampled from a girl between 5 and 17 years old in good health and CMV-seronegative. The sequenced sample consisted of PBMCs. The CDR3 protein is CASSDTSGGAETQYF. CDR3 nucleotide sequence: TGTGCCAGCAGTGACACTAGCGGGGGGGCAGAGACCCAGTACTTC.